The entry below gives a single T cell receptor beta chain sequence along with its context. Its antigen remains unidentified. The V end lost 1 base, the J end lost 6 bases, and 15 bases lay between the germline ends. The germline V gene has CDR1 KGHSH and CDR2 LQKENI. This CDR3 has 15 residues. Clones were read by immunoSEQ multiplex PCR, and TCRdb kept only the in-frame ones, dropping some. This sample has over 100,000 clones; around 90% occur once, and the top ten carry 6.5% to 9%. This specimen comes from a study of T cell responses to AZD1222 COVID-19 vaccine. Whole-study findings and limits: It should be noted that donors were predominantly white British and more often female, and clonal diversity was possibly underestimated.

This sequence was found in an adult in good health. The V call is TRBV18, the J call TRBJ1-1; maybe TRBD1 (5 bases). Sample: peripheral blood, taken on day 0 of AZD1222 vaccination. CDR3 DNA: TGTGCCAGCTCACCACAAGGACACCGGGGCGCTGAAGCTTTCTTT. Its protein product is CASSPQGHRGAEAFF.